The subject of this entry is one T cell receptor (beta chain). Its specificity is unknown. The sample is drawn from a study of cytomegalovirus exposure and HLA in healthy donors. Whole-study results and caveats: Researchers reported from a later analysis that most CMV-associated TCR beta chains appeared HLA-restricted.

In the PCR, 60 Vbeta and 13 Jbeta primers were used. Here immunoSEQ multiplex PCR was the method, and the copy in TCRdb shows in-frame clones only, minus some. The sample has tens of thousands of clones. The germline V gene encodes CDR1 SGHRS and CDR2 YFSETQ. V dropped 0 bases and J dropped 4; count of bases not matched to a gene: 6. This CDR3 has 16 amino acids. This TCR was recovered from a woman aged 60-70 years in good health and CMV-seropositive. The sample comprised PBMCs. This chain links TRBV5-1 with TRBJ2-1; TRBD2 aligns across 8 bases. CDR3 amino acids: CASSLDPGGDYNEQFF. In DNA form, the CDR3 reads TGCGCCAGCAGCTTGGATCCCGGGGGGGATTACAATGAGCAGTTCTTC.